This T cell receptor beta chain was captured by sequencing in a study of cytomegalovirus exposure and HLA in healthy donors. Looked up from germline, CDR1 is LNHDA and CDR2 is SQIVND (reference sequence). V was shortened by 6 bases and J by 0 bases, with 12 bases between the two germline ends. CDR3 size: 15 residues. The PCR employed 60 Vbeta primers together with 13 Jbeta primers. In the source study's methods: About 9.9 million of the 75 million to 95 million unique TCR beta chains counted in a later analysis were shared. Produced via immunoSEQ multiplex PCR; TCRdb's table is partial and in-frame only. V and J calls and clone size are as listed in that table; D and trimming were resolved from the DNA. The table records 95,000 or so clones, roughly two thirds of them present only once. The donors, nominally healthy at sampling, likely had unrecorded immune exposures. Study results and limitations: In an earlier analysis, about 87% or about 30%: the productive usage of most TCR beta V segments. A later analysis found TCR association rates differed by HLA locus, highest for DRB1 and lowest for HLA-C.

Details on this clone: Its antigen is unknown.

The chain employs TRBV19 and TRBJ1-3; TRBD1 is a possible D gene (6 bases). The sequence was collected from a woman aged 50 to 60 in good health and CMV-seropositive. The sequencing sample was made of PBMCs. The CDR3 region has the DNA TGTGCCAGTAGCTTCGAACAGGGCTCTGGAAACACCATATATTTT. It translates to CASSFEQGSGNTIYF.